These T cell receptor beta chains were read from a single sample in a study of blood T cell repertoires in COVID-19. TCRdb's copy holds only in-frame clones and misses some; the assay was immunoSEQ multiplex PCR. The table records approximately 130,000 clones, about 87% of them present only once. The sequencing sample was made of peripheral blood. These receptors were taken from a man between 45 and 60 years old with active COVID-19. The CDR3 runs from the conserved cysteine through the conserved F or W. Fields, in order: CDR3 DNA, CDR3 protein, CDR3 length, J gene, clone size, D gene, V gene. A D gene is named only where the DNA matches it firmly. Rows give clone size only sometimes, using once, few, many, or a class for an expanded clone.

TGTGCCAGCAGGAGCCGGGGGGGCTGGGGGGCGAGAAACATTCAGTACTTC CASRSRGGWGARNIQYF 17 TRBJ2-4 NA TRBD2 TRBV5-4
TGTGCCAGCAGACCGGGACAGGGGTTCAATGAGCAGTTCTTC CASRPGQGFNEQFF 14 TRBJ2-1 NA TRBD1 TRBV5-4
TGCGCCAGCAGCTTGTTCGCCGGGGAGCCCCAGCATTTT CASSLFAGEPQHF 13 TRBJ1-5 NA NA TRBV5-1
TGTGCCTGGCTCCGAGGCGGCTACACCTTC CAWLRGGYTF 10 TRBJ1-2 NA NA TRBV30
TGTGCCAGTAGCACCGGGACTTGGGGCACCTACGAGCAGTACTTC CASSTGTWGTYEQYF 15 TRBJ2-7 NA NA TRBV19
TGTGCCTGGAGTAGGACAGGGGTAGGCTCACCCCTCCACTTT CAWSRTGVGSPLHF 14 TRBJ1-6 NA TRBD1 TRBV30
TGTGCCAGCAGAGGGGAGGGGATGAATTCACCCCTCCACTTT CASRGEGMNSPLHF 14 TRBJ1-6 NA NA TRBV25-1
TGTGCCAGTAGTATGGAGGGGGCGAGAAGCAATCAGCCCCAGCATTTT CASSMEGARSNQPQHF 16 TRBJ1-5 NA TRBD1 TRBV19
TGTGCCAGCAGCGTAGTGGGGGCGCCCGGGGAGACCCAGTACTTC CASSVVGAPGETQYF 15 TRBJ2-5 NA NA TRBV9
TGTGCCAGCAGCCAACTAGGGGTCACTGAAGCTTTCTTT CASSQLGVTEAFF 13 TRBJ1-1 NA NA TRBV3-1/TRBV3-2
TGTGCCAGCAGCCAAAAAGGGACAGGATCTTACGAGCAGTACTTC CASSQKGTGSYEQYF 15 TRBJ2-7 NA TRBD1 TRBV3-1/TRBV3-2
TGTGCCAGCAGCCAAAGGTGGGGACAGGGGCGATTGGGCTACACCTTC CASSQRWGQGRLGYTF 16 TRBJ1-2 NA TRBD1 TRBV14
TGTGCCAGCTCACCCCTCGGACAGACAGTCAATTCACCCCTCCACTTT CASSPLGQTVNSPLHF 16 TRBJ1-6 NA NA TRBV18
TGTGCCAGCAGCTTAAGAGGACAGGGTTTCTATGGCTACACCTTC CASSLRGQGFYGYTF 15 TRBJ1-2 NA TRBD1 TRBV11-2
TGTGCCAGCAGTGAAGCGCTTCAGGGGACGAGGGGAGGCTACACCTTC CASSEALQGTRGGYTF 16 TRBJ1-2 once NA TRBV2
TGTGCCAGCAGCCCCGGACAGCTTACCTACAATGAGCAGTTCTTC CASSPGQLTYNEQFF 15 TRBJ2-1 NA NA TRBV5-8
TGTGCCAGCTCACCCCGGGACAGGCGCCAAGAGACCCAGTACTTC CASSPRDRRQETQYF 15 TRBJ2-5 NA TRBD1 TRBV18
TGTGCCAGCAGCTTGGGGGAGGTCAATGAGCAGTTCTTC CASSLGEVNEQFF 13 TRBJ2-1 NA NA TRBV7-2
TGTGCCAGCAGTTCCCCCTCCGCTGGGGCCAACGTCCTGACTTTC CASSSPSAGANVLTF 15 TRBJ2-6 NA NA TRBV28
TGCGCCAGCAGGTTGGGGACAGGAGGTGGAAACACCATATATTTT CASRLGTGGGNTIYF 15 TRBJ1-3 NA TRBD1 TRBV5-1
TGTGCCAGTAGTACCTCCCTCGGTTGGTGGGGGGAGAACACTGAAGCTTTCTTT CASSTSLGWWGENTEAFF 18 TRBJ1-1 NA NA TRBV19
TGTGCCACCCAGGGTTTTGGGAACACCGGGGAGCTGTTTTTT CATQGFGNTGELFF 14 TRBJ2-2 NA NA TRBV27
TGTGCTAGCAGCCCAACTAGGAGGTCCCATCGCGATGAGCAGTTCTTC CASSPTRRSHRDEQFF 16 TRBJ2-1 few NA TRBV7-7
TGTGCCATCAGACAGGGTCTGGAAGGAAACACCATATATTTT CAIRQGLEGNTIYF 14 TRBJ1-3 NA NA TRBV10-3
TGCGCCAGCAGAGAACAGGGGTTAGACACCGGGGAGCTGTTTTTT CASREQGLDTGELFF 15 TRBJ2-2 NA TRBD1 TRBV5-1
TGTGCCACCAGTGACACCGGGACAGGGAAGACAGATACGCAGTATTTT CATSDTGTGKTDTQYF 16 TRBJ2-3 NA TRBD1 TRBV24-1
TGTGCTAGTGGTTTGGGGGAGGGGCTCACAGATACGCAGTATTTT CASGLGEGLTDTQYF 15 TRBJ2-3 once TRBD2 TRBV12-5
TGTGCCAGCAGCCCCGGGACTAGCAGGCGGAGGGCTTACAATGAGCAGTTCTTC CASSPGTSRRRAYNEQFF 18 TRBJ2-1 few TRBD2 TRBV5-6
TGTGCCAGCAGCTTCACAGGGGGCGGGGTCGGAGAGACCCAGTACTTC CASSFTGGGVGETQYF 16 TRBJ2-5 NA TRBD1 TRBV7-9
TGTGCCTGGAGAAGGGTGAGGGCTCCTTATGGCTACACCTTC CAWRRVRAPYGYTF 14 TRBJ1-2 NA NA TRBV30
TGCGCCAGCAGCCCCGTTCCGGGACAGCTTTATTCCTACGAGCAGTACTTC CASSPVPGQLYSYEQYF 17 TRBJ2-7 NA TRBD1 TRBV5-1
TGTGCCAGCAGCACAAAGAGGACTGAAGCTTTCTTT CASSTKRTEAFF 12 TRBJ1-1 NA NA TRBV12-3/TRBV12-4
TGTGCCAGCAGCTACGGACAGGCACATTCACCCCTCCACTTT CASSYGQAHSPLHF 14 TRBJ1-6 once TRBD1 TRBV3-1/TRBV3-2
TGTGCCAGCAGCTTGGCCCGGGCAGGGTCGGACACTGAAGCTTTCTTT CASSLARAGSDTEAFF 16 TRBJ1-1 NA NA TRBV5-6
TGTGCCAGCAGTGAGACAGGGGCCTACTCTGGAAACACCATATATTTT CASSETGAYSGNTIYF 16 TRBJ1-3 NA TRBD1 TRBV6-1
TGTGCCAGCAGCTTGGCCATAGCTAGCCGGAACACCGGGGAGCTGTTTTTT CASSLAIASRNTGELFF 17 TRBJ2-2 NA NA TRBV5-6
TGTGCCTGGAGTGTACGGGGGTCGCGGACGAGCACAGATACGCAGTATTTT CAWSVRGSRTSTDTQYF 17 TRBJ2-3 NA NA TRBV30
TGTGCCAGCAGCGTACAACAGGGGTTAGCCAAAAACATTCAGTACTTC CASSVQQGLAKNIQYF 16 TRBJ2-4 few TRBD1 TRBV7-2
TGTGCCAGCAGCCAGCACGGACAAATGAACACTGAAGCTTTCTTT CASSQHGQMNTEAFF 15 TRBJ1-1 few NA TRBV5-4
TGTGCCAGCAGCTTAGGGGCAGGGAAAAATTCACCCCTCCACTTT CASSLGAGKNSPLHF 15 TRBJ1-6 few NA TRBV7-2
TGTGCCAGTAGTAAAAGGGACAGGGGTGGCACTGAAGCTTTCTTT CASSKRDRGGTEAFF 15 TRBJ1-1 few TRBD1 TRBV19
TGTGCCAGCAGCTTAGCGGGGGGGAAGTATGAGCAGTTCTTC CASSLAGGKYEQFF 14 TRBJ2-1 NA TRBD2 TRBV7-2